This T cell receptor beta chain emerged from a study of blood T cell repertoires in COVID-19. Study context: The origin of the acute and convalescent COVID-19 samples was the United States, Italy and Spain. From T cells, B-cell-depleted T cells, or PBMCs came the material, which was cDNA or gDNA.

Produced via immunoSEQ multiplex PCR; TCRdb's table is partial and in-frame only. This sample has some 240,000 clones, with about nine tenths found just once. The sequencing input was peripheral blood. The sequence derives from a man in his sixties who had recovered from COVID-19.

CDR3 bases: TGTGCCAGCAGCCTAGGGGGGGGGCCGAGAGAGACCCAGTACTTC. Encoded protein: CASSLGGGPRETQYF. The J gene is TRBJ2-5, the V gene TRBV3-1 (or the pseudogene TRBV3-2), with D possibly TRBD2 on 7 matching bases. Trimming removed 4 bases from V and 4 bases from J, with 16 bases in between. The CDR3 is 15 residues long. Germline CDR1 LGHDT, CDR2 YNNKEL (reference sequence).